The clone carrying this T cell receptor (beta chain) showed up just a few times. Then a second PCR, running about 6 to 12 cycles, was carried out with a sample-barcoded 5' primer and a J-beta primer mix. TCRdb used MiXCR to reprocess the 5' RACE reads, holding one entry per CDR3 protein. Of some 700,000 distinct CDR3 sequences in the sample, 22% were seen once. The sample originates from a study of blood T cells in healthy people across ages. Germline CDR1 SNHLY, CDR2 FYNNEI. The CDR3 totals 13 residues. V lost 3 bases, J lost 3 bases, and 8 bases lay in between. The origin of this receptor is a man aged 70-80 years in good health. V and J are TRBV2 and TRBJ1-2; D uncertain. What was sequenced was blood. The CDR3 loop is CASSEGQYYGYTF. CDR3 DNA sequence: TGTGCCAGCAGTGAGGGTCAGTACTATGGCTACACCTTC.